This is a list of T cell receptor beta chains from one sample in a study of blood T cell repertoires in COVID-19. Sequencing was performed with immunoSEQ multiplex PCR; in TCRdb, only in-frame clones are kept and a portion is missing. The table shows over 120,000 clones, with around 73% occurring only once. The sample consisted of PBMCs or T cells enriched from blood (not recorded which). These receptors all stem from a woman aged 50 to 60 who had recovered from COVID-19. Both conserved end residues are trimmed from each CDR3. A D gene is named only where the DNA matches it firmly. Where a row states a size, it is once, few, many or the class of an expanded clone; other rows omit it.

once | TRBJ1-5 | TRBV7-7 | NA | ASSSTGLPYSNQPQH
NA | TRBJ1-2 | TRBV24-1 | NA | ATSDSVTAGTNYGYT
NA | TRBJ1-5 | TRBV19 | NA | ASRTRPRGSQPQH
NA | TRBJ2-2 | TRBV6-5 | TRBD1 | ASSHGTGRAGELF
NA | TRBJ2-7 | TRBV6-5 | NA | ASSPQGLSSYEQY
NA | TRBJ2-5 | TRBV7-9 | TRBD1 | ASSLAAYGETGGKTQY
NA | TRBJ2-1 | TRBV18 | TRBD1 | ASSPPVGQEF
NA | TRBJ1-2 | TRBV29-1 | TRBD1 | SVTTGAGDGYT
NA | TRBJ1-2 | TRBV5-6 | NA | ASSSDVGADGYT
NA | TRBJ1-1 | TRBV28 | TRBD1 | ASSLAGVRRTGGTF
few | TRBJ2-7 | TRBV28 | TRBD1 | ASTDRGGSYEQY
NA | TRBJ2-7 | TRBV28 | NA | ASSSQRAAWTREQY
NA | TRBJ2-7 | TRBV19 | NA | ASSYRDWGSYEQY
once | TRBJ1-1 | TRBV7-2 | TRBD1 | ASSRDREPNTEAF
once | TRBJ1-6 | TRBV6-4 | TRBD1 | ASSESLGDRDSPLH
NA | TRBJ1-2 | TRBV6-1 | NA | ASSEAGRVEYYGYT
few | TRBJ2-3 | TRBV2 | NA | ASSGSELSTDTQY
NA | TRBJ2-1 | TRBV2 | NA | ASSDPNVHQV
NA | TRBJ2-3 | TRBV24-1 | TRBD1 | ATSGPGQGLADTQY
few | TRBJ2-7 | TRBV7-9 | TRBD1 | ASSLTGSMYEQY
NA | TRBJ1-6 | TRBV6-5 | NA | ASSYDGQGLRPLH
NA | TRBJ1-5 | TRBV28 | TRBD1 | ASRKGQGANQPQH
NA | TRBJ1-3 | TRBV2 | NA | ASSEWRDSGNTIY
NA | TRBJ2-5 | TRBV28 | TRBD2 | ASSSPAGAVETQY
once | TRBJ2-5 | TRBV19 | NA | ASSNPRGVETQY
NA | TRBJ1-6 | TRBV9 | NA | ASSVDLAADNSPLH
NA | TRBJ2-3 | TRBV7-8 | TRBD2 | AAGGQTYTDTQY
NA | TRBJ2-5 | TRBV29-1 | TRBD2 | SVGLAGSTQY
NA | TRBJ1-3 | TRBV9 | NA | ASSVDHRAEGNTIY
NA | TRBJ2-5 | TRBV6-5 | NA | ASSRGVKAETQY
NA | TRBJ1-1 | TRBV7-9 | NA | ASSLYYGSNTEAF
NA | TRBJ1-1 | TRBV28 | TRBD1 | ASSLRQGAGETEAF
NA | TRBJ1-1 | TRBV30 | NA | AWSVRNRGTEAF
NA | TRBJ1-6 | TRBV10-3 | TRBD1 | AIRAGTDNSPLH
NA | TRBJ1-2 | TRBV5-1 | TRBD1 | ASSKLQGDYGYT
NA | TRBJ2-1 | TRBV6-4 | TRBD2 | ASSGGQGGLAGHNEQF
NA | TRBJ2-5 | TRBV6-5 | TRBD2 | ASSPTSIYETQY
NA | TRBJ1-5 | TRBV7-8 | NA | ASSFSGDQPQH
NA | TRBJ2-3 | TRBV5-8 | TRBD2 | ASSLLAGGTDTQY
NA | TRBJ2-1 | TRBV3-1/TRBV3-2 | NA | ASSQAMGLARDEQF
NA | TRBJ2-5 | TRBV28 | NA | ASSPNPGLIETQY
once | TRBJ1-4 | TRBV27 | TRBD1 | ASSSTGFREKLF
NA | TRBJ1-5 | TRBV12-3/TRBV12-4 | NA | ASSSATNQPQH
NA | TRBJ1-4 | TRBV30 | TRBD1 | AWDTDRGREKLF
NA | TRBJ2-1 | TRBV7-2 | NA | ASSLMSRGEQF
once | TRBJ2-7 | TRBV19 | NA | ASNSRGASSYEQY
NA | TRBJ1-4 | TRBV19 | NA | ASSIDPQAEKLF
once | TRBJ2-7 | TRBV2 | NA | ASSEAGGLYEQY
NA | TRBJ2-3 | TRBV6-1 | NA | ASSDLRATGSTDTQY
NA | TRBJ2-3 | TRBV5-8 | NA | ASSLRHTTDTQY
NA | TRBJ1-5 | TRBV27 | NA | ASSPQGRGNQPQH
NA | TRBJ1-5 | TRBV19 | TRBD1 | ASSIGTGGRGPQH
few | TRBJ1-1 | TRBV28 | TRBD1 | ASSPDRGQSEAF
NA | TRBJ1-2 | TRBV15 | TRBD1 | ATSRERTGRPGYT